Listed below are T cell receptor beta chains from one sample, sequenced in a study of T cell responses to AZD1222 COVID-19 vaccine. Some clones are missing from TCRdb's copy, which holds only in-frame ones; the method was immunoSEQ multiplex PCR. The sample includes more than 100,000 clones, roughly 90% of them seen just once. Sequenced here: peripheral blood, sampled 28 days after the second AZD1222 dose. The receptors shown here come from an adult who received the AZD1222 COVID-19 vaccine. The CDR3 runs from the conserved cysteine through the conserved F or W. Fields, in order: J gene, clone size, V gene, D gene, CDR3 protein, CDR3 DNA. The D gene is left open where the match is weak. Clone size is given for some rows only: seen once, a few or many times, or a class if the clone is expanded.

J: TRBJ2-5
size: -
V: TRBV7-9
D: TRBD1
CDR3: CASSFRGQLQETQYF
DNA: TGTGCCAGCAGCTTCCGGGGACAGTTACAAGAGACCCAGTACTTC

J: TRBJ2-7
size: -
V: TRBV5-1
D: -
CDR3: CASSLEEGSYEQYF
DNA: TGCGCCAGCAGCTTGGAGGAGGGCTCCTACGAGCAGTACTTC

J: TRBJ1-1
size: -
V: TRBV2
D: TRBD1
CDR3: CATRDSLMNTEAFF
DNA: TGTGCCACCAGGGACAGCCTCATGAACACTGAAGCTTTCTTT

J: TRBJ1-2
size: -
V: TRBV7-9
D: -
CDR3: CASFGEGNYGYTF
DNA: TGTGCCAGCTTCGGGGAAGGGAACTATGGCTACACCTTC

J: TRBJ1-1
size: -
V: TRBV11-2
D: -
CDR3: CASSGTNLFTEAFF
DNA: TGTGCCAGCTCGGGTACAAATCTCTTCACTGAAGCTTTCTTT

J: TRBJ1-5
size: once
V: TRBV28
D: -
CDR3: CASSPRSPQHF
DNA: TGTGCCAGCAGTCCCCGATCGCCCCAGCATTTT

J: TRBJ1-6
size: -
V: TRBV4-1
D: TRBD1
CDR3: CASSRTGQGSDSPLHF
DNA: TGCGCCAGCAGCCGAACGGGACAGGGCTCCGATTCACCCCTCCACTTT

J: TRBJ1-2
size: -
V: TRBV6-4
D: TRBD1
CDR3: CASSDSGQPTTINGYTF
DNA: TGTGCCAGCAGTGACTCGGGACAGCCTACGACCATAAATGGCTACACCTTC

J: TRBJ1-3
size: once
V: TRBV28
D: -
CDR3: CASSRAGAYTIYF
DNA: TGTGCCAGCAGCCGCGCGGGGGCCTACACCATATATTTT

J: TRBJ1-1
size: -
V: TRBV28
D: -
CDR3: CASSTTRQGLRAFF
DNA: TGTGCCAGCAGTACCACGCGCCAGGGACTACGAGCTTTCTTT

J: TRBJ1-3
size: -
V: TRBV5-1
D: -
CDR3: CASSPGPRGSGNTIYF
DNA: TGCGCCAGCAGCCCGGGACCGAGAGGCTCTGGAAACACCATATATTTT

J: TRBJ1-1
size: -
V: TRBV14
D: -
CDR3: CASSVSRTEAFF
DNA: TGTGCCAGCAGCGTAAGCCGAACTGAAGCTTTCTTT